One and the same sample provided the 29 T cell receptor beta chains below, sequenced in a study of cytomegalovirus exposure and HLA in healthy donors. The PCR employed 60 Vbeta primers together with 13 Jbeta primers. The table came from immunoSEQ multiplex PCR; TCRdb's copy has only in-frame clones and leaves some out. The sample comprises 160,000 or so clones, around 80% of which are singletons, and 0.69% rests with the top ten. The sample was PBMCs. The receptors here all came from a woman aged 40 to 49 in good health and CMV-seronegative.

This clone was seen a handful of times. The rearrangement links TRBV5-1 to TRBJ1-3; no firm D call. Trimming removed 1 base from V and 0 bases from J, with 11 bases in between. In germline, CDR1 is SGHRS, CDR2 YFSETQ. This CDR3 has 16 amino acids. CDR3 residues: CASSLSSSSSGNTIYF. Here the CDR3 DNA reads TGCGCCAGCAGCTTGAGTTCTTCGAGCTCTGGAAACACCATATATTTT.

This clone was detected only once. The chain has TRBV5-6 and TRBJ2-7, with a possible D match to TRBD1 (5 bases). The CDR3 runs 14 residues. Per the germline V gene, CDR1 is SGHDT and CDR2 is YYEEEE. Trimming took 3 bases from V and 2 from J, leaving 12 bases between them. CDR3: CASSYPGNPYEQYF. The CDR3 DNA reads TGTGCCAGCAGCTACCCAGGGAACCCCTACGAGCAGTACTTC.

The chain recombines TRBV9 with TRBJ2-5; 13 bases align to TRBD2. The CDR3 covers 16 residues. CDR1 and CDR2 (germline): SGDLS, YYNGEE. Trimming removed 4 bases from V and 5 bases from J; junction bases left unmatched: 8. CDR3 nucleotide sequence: TGTGCCAGCAGCAATCTCGGACTAGCGGGAGTTGAGACCCAGTACTTC. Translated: CASSNLGLAGVETQYF.

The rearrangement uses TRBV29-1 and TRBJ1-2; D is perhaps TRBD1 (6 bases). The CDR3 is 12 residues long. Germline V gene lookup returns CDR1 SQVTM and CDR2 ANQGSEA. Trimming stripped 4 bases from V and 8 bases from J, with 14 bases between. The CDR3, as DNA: TGCAGCGTTGTAACAGGGAAGGGCGGCTACACCTTC. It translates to CSVVTGKGGYTF. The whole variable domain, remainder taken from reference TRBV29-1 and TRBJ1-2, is SAVISQKPSRDICQRGTSLTIQCQVDSQVTMMFWYRQQPGQSLTLIATANQGSEATYESGFVIDKFPISRPNLTFSTLTVSNMSPEDSSIYLCSVVTGKGGYTFGSGTRLTVV.

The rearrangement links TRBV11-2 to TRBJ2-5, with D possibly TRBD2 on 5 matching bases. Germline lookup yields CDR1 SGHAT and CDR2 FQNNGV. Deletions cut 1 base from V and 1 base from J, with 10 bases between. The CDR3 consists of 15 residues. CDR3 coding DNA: TGTGCCAGCAGCTTAGGGCCGGGAAGCCAAGAGACCCAGTACTTC. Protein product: CASSLGPGSQETQYF.

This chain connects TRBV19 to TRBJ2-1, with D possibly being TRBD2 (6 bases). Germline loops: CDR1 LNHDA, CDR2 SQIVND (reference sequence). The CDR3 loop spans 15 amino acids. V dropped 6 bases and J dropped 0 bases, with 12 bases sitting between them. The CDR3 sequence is CASSPGGFSYNEQFF. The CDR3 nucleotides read TGTGCCAGTAGCCCCGGAGGGTTCTCCTACAATGAGCAGTTCTTC.

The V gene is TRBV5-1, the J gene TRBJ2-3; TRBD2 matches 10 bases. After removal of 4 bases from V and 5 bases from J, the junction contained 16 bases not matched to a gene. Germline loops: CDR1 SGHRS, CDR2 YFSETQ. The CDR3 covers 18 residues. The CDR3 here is CASSLGGSAGGPLDTQYF. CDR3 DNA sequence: TGCGCCAGCAGCCTCGGGGGGTCAGCGGGGGGGCCTTTAGATACGCAGTATTTT. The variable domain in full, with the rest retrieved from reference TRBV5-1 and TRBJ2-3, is KAGVTQTPRYLIKTRGQQVTLSCSPISGHRSVSWYQQTPGQGLQFLFEYFSETQRNKGNFPGRFSGRQFSNSRSEMNVSTLELGDSALYLCASSLGGSAGGPLDTQYFGPGTRLTVL.

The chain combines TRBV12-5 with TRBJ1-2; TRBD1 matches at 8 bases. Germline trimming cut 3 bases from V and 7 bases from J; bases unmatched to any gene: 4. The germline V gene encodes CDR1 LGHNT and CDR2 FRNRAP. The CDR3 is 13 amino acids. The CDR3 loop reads CASGLTGGGGYTF. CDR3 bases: TGTGCTAGTGGTTTAACAGGGGGAGGTGGCTACACCTTC.

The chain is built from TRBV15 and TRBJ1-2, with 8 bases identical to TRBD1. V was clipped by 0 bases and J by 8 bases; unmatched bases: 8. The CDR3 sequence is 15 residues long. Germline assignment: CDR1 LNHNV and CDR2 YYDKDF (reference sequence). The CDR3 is CATSRDSRGLGGYTF. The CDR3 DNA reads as TGTGCCACCAGCAGAGATAGCAGGGGGCTGGGAGGCTACACCTTC.

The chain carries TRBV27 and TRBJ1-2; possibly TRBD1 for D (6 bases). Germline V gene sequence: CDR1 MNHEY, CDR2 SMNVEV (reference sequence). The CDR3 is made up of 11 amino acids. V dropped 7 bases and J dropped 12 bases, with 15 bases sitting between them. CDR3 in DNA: TGTGCCAGCACCTCCTGGGAGGGGGACACCTTC. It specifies CASTSWEGDTF.

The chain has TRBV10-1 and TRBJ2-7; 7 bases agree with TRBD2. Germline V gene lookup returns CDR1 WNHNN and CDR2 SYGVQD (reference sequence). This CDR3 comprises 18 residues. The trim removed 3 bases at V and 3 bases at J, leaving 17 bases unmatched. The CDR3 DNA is TGCGCCAGCAGTGATATCGTGGCTAGCGGAACGCTCGGCTACGAGCAGTACTTC. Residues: CASSDIVASGTLGYEQYF.

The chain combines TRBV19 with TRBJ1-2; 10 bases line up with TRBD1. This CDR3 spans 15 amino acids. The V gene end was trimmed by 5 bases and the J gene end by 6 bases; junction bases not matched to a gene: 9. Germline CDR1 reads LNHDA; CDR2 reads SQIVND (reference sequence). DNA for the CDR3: TGTGCCAGTAGTGAGGGACAGGGGAAGATTCATGGCTACACCTTC. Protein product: CASSEGQGKIHGYTF.

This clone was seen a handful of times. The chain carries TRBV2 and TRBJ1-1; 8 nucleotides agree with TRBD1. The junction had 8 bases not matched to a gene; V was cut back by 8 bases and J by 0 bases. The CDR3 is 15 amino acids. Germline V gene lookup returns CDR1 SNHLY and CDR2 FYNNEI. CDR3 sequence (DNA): TGTGCCAGCGATAAAATCAGGGGGCTGAACACTGAAGCTTTCTTT. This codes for CASDKIRGLNTEAFF.

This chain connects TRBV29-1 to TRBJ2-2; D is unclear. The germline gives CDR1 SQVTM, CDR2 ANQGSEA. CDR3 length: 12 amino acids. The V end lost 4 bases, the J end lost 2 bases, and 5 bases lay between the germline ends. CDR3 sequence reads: CSVGPNTGELFF. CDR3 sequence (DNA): TGCAGCGTTGGGCCTAACACCGGGGAGCTGTTTTTT.

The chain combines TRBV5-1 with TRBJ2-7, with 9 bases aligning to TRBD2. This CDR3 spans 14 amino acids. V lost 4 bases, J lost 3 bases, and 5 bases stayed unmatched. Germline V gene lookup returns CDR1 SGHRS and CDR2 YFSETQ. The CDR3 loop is CASSMPTSGYEQYF. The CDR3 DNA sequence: TGCGCCAGCAGCATGCCGACTAGCGGCTACGAGCAGTACTTC.

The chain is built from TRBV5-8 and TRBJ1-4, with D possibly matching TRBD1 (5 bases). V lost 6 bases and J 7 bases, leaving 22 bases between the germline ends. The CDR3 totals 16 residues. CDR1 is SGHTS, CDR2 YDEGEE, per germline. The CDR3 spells CASTRPGIRLGEKLFF. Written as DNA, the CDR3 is TGTGCCAGCACTCGACCAGGGATTCGGCTAGGTGAAAAACTGTTTTTT.

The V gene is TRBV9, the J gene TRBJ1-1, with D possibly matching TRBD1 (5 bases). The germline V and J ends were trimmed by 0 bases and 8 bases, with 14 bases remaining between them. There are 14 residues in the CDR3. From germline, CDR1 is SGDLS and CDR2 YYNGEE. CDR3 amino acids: CASSVGLTGLEAFF. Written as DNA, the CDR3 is TGTGCCAGCAGCGTAGGGCTCACAGGTCTCGAAGCTTTCTTT.

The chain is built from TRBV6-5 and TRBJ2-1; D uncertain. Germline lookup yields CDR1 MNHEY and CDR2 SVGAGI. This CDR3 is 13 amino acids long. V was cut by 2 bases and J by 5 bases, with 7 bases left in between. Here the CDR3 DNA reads TGTGCCAGCAGTTACCATGGAGACAATGAGCAGTTCTTC. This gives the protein CASSYHGDNEQFF.

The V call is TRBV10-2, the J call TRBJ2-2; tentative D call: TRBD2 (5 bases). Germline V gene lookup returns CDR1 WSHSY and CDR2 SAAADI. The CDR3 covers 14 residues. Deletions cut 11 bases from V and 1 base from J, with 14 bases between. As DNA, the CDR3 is TGCGCCGCCAAGGGAGAACGGAACACCGGGGAGCTGTTTTTT. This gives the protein CAAKGERNTGELFF.

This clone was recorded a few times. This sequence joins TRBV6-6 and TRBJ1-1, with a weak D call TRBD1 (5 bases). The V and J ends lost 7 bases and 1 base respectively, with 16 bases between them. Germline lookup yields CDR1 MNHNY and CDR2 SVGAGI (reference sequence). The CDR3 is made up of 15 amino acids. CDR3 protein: CASTPRTPKNTEAFF. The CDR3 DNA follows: TGTGCCAGCACCCCAAGGACACCGAAGAACACTGAAGCTTTCTTT.

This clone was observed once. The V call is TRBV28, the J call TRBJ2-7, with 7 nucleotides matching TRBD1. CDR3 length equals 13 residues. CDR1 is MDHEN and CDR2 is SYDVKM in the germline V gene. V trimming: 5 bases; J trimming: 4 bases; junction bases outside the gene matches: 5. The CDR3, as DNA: TGTGCCAGCAGTCGGGACAGCCCATACGAGCAGTACTTC. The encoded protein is CASSRDSPYEQYF.

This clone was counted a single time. The DNA for the CDR3 is TGTGCCAGCTCGAAACAGGGGGGGTACGAGCAGTACTTC. Translation gives CASSKQGGYEQYF. V usage is TRBV18 and J usage is TRBJ2-7; possible D gene TRBD1, 8 bases. The CDR3 consists of 13 residues. Germline loops: CDR1 KGHSH, CDR2 LQKENI. Trimming took 6 bases from V and 4 from J, leaving 13 bases between them.

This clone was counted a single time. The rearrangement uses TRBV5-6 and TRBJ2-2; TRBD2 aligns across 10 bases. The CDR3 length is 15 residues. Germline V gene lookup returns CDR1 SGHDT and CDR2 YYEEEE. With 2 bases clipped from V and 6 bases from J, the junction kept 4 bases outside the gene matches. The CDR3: CASSFDSGGSGELFF. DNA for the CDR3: TGTGCCAGCAGCTTTGATAGCGGGGGGTCCGGGGAGCTGTTTTTT.

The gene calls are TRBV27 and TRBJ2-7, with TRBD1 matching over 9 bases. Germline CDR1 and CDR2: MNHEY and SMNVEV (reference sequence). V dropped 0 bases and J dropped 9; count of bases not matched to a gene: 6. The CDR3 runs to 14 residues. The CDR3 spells CASSLSGQGTRQYF. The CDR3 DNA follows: TGTGCCAGCAGTTTATCGGGACAGGGAACGAGGCAGTACTTC.

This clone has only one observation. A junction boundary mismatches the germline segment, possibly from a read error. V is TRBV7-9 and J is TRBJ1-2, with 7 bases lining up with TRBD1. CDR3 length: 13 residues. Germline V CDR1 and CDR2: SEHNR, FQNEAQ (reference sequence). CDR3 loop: CSSSLDRVYGYTF. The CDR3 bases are TGTTCCAGCAGCTTAGACAGGGTATATGGCTACACCTTC.

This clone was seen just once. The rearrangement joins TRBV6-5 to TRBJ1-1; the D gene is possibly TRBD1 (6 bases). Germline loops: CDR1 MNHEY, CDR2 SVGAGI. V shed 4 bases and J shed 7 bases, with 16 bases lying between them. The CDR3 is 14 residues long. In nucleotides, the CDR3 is TGTGCCAGCAGTTCTTCAGGGGTTCAGAATGAAGCTTTCTTT. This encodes CASSSSGVQNEAFF.

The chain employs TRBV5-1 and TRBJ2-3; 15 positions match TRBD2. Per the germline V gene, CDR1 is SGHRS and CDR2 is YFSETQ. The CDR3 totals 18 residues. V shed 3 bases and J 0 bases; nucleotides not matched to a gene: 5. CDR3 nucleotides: TGCGCCAGCAGCTCCGGGACTAGCGGGAGGTTCAGCACAGATACGCAGTATTTT. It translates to CASSSGTSGRFSTDTQYF.

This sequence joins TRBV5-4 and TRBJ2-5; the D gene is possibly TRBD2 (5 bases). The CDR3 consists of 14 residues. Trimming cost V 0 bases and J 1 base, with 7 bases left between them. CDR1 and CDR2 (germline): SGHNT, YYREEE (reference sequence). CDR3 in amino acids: CASSLGRGQETQYF. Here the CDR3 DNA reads TGTGCCAGCAGCTTGGGTCGGGGCCAAGAGACCCAGTACTTC. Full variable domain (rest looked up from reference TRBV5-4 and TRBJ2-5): ETGVTQSPTHLIKTRGQQVTLRCSSQSGHNTVSWYQQALGQGPQFIFQYYREEENGRGNFPPRFSGLQFPNYSSELNVNALELDDSALYLCASSLGRGQETQYFGPGTRLLVL.

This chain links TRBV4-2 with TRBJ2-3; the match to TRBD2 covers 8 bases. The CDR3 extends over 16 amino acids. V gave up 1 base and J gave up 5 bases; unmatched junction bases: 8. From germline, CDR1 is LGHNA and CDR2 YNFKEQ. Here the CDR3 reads CASSQAQRELGDTQYF. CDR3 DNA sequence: TGTGCCAGCAGCCAAGCCCAGCGGGAGTTGGGAGATACGCAGTATTTT.